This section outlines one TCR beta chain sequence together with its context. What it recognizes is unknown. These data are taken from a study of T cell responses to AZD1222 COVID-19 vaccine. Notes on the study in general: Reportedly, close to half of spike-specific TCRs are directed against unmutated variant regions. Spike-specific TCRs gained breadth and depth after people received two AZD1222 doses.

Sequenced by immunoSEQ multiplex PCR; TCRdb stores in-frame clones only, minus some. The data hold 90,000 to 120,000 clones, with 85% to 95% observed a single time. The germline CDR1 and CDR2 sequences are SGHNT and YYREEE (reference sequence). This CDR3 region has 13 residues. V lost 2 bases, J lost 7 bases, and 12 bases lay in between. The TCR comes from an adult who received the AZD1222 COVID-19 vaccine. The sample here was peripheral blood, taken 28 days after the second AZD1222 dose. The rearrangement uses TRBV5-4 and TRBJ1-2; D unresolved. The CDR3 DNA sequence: TGTGCCAGCAGCTTAGGCTTCCGGTCTGGCTACACCTTC. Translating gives CASSLGFRSGYTF.